This T cell receptor (beta chain) comes out of a study of a mutant IDH1 vaccine in newly diagnosed glioma. Study background: Previous treatment comprised radiotherapy, temozolomide, or both, mostly both. The study, taken as a whole, reports: Vaccine-induced responses were seen in approximately 93% of patients, spanning several MHC alleles.

Time point indicated: baseline, week 1 (first vaccination visit). Treatment described: pre-vaccination baseline after standard-of-care therapy. New WHO grade 3 or 4 astrocytomas that were IDH1-mutant and ATRX-lost had been found in donors. The method was immunoSEQ multiplex PCR; TCRdb's version includes in-frame clones alone and lacks a portion of them. The repertoire includes 85,000 to 100,000 clones, about four fifths of them detected once, and 7% to 9% sits in the top ten. Concerning this clone: Its antigen is undetermined.

Germline V gene sequence: CDR1 SGHKS, CDR2 YYEKEE (reference sequence). Deletions cut 3 bases from V and 11 bases from J, with 20 bases between. The CDR3 runs to 14 residues. Sequenced material: PBMCs, taken from a glioma patient treated with radiotherapy, temozolomide or both. This chain links TRBV5-5 with TRBJ1-1; tentative D call: TRBD1 (5 bases). This sequence originates from a man aged 35-49 years with glioma. The DNA for the CDR3 is TGTGCCAGCAGCTCCCCCGGGACTAACCTCCCCGCTTTCTTT. Its protein is CASSSPGTNLPAFF. The full variable domain, its missing parts supplied by reference TRBV5-5 and TRBJ1-1, is DAGVTQSPTHLIKTRGQQVTLRCSPISGHKSVSWYQQVLGQGPQFIFQYYEKEERGRGNFPDRFSARQFPNYSSELNVNALLLGDSALYLCASSSPGTNLPAFFGQGTRLTVV.